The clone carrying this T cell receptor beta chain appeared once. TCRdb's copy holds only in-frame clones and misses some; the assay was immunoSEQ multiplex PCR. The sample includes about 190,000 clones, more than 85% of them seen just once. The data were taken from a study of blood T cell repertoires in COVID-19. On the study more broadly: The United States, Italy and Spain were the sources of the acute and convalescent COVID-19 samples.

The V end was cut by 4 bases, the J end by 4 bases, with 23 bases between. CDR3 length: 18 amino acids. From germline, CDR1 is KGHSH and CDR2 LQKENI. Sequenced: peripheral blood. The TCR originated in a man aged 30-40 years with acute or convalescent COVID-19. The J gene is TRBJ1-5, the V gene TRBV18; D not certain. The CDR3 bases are TGTGCCAGCTCACTAAAGGTTGTCCGGGGATCCCCGAATCAGCCCCAGCATTTT. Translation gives CASSLKVVRGSPNQPQHF.